This T cell receptor beta chain is drawn from a study of T-cell memory formation after mild COVID-19. Broader study findings: Among CD4+ contracting clones, most were CM and EM, and CD8+ ones EMRA. Clones that shrank (day 15 to 85) were balanced CD4/CD8, whereas later expanders leaned CD4+.

TCR alpha and TCR beta cDNA libraries carrying sample barcodes and UMIs came from 5'RACE with constant-segment primers. One entry per CDR3 protein results from TCRdb running MiXCR on the 5' RACE reads. The sample has approximately 480,000 distinct CDR3 sequences; 18% are singletons. CDR3 length: 15 residues. Unmatched junction bases numbered 4, after V lost 5 bases and J lost 2 bases. This clonotype was picked up many times. The antigen is unknown. Sequenced: PBMCs or a T cell subset sorted from them (not recorded which). The V gene is TRBV12-3 or TRBV12-4, the J gene TRBJ2-1; TRBD2 agrees at 9 bases. The TCR was taken from an adult woman who had mild COVID-19 (a few samples of this study predate the infection). Cell type and time point are not known. The CDR3 is CASSPLAGTYNEQFF. For the CDR3, the DNA is TGTGCCAGCAGTCCTCTAGCGGGGACCTACAATGAGCAGTTCTTC.